This entry lists 19 T cell receptor beta chains sequenced from one sample in a study of T cell responses to AZD1222 COVID-19 vaccine. TCRdb's table, derived via immunoSEQ multiplex PCR, lists solely in-frame clones and lacks some. Altogether approximately 130,000 clones are present, 93% being singletons, with the ten largest covering approximately 3.1%. The source material was peripheral blood, sampled on day 0 of AZD1222 vaccination. These receptors originate from an adult in good health.

The chain carries TRBV10-3 and TRBJ1-1; 12 bases fit TRBD1. The germline CDR1 and CDR2 sequences are ENHRY and SYGVKD. The trim removed 6 bases at V and 7 bases at J, leaving 12 bases unmatched. The CDR3 is made up of 16 amino acids. The CDR3 loop is CAISPGQGARVVEAFF. The CDR3 nucleotides are TGTGCCATCAGCCCGGGACAGGGGGCGCGAGTTGTTGAAGCTTTCTTT.

This chain connects TRBV28 to TRBJ1-5; weak D call: TRBD1 (6 bases). V lost 5 bases to trimming and J lost 6 bases, with 14 bases between them. The germline V gene encodes CDR1 MDHEN and CDR2 SYDVKM. CDR3 length equals 14 residues. The CDR3 is CASSEYRVVQPQHF. Here the CDR3 DNA reads TGTGCCAGCAGTGAATACAGGGTAGTTCAGCCCCAGCATTTT.

The chain joins TRBV27 to TRBJ2-1, with TRBD2 identical over 12 bases. The CDR3 extends over 18 amino acids. The V segment lost 2 bases and the J segment 5 bases; nucleotides outside the gene matches: 10. Germline CDR1 and CDR2: MNHEY and SMNVEV (reference sequence). The CDR3 region is CASSLRPSGRARDNEQFF. For the CDR3, the DNA is TGTGCCAGCAGTTTACGGCCTAGCGGGAGGGCCCGGGACAATGAGCAGTTCTTC.

The V and J genes are TRBV29-1 and TRBJ1-3, with a tentative D call TRBD1 (5 bases). Trimming removed 1 base from V and 2 bases from J, with 9 bases in between. The CDR3 has 14 amino acids. Germline loops: CDR1 SQVTM, CDR2 ANQGSEA. The CDR3 nucleotides are TGCAGCGTTGAAGTTGTGGGGGCTGGAAACACCATATATTTT. Protein: CSVEVVGAGNTIYF.

The V call is TRBV2, the J call TRBJ1-2; perhaps TRBD1 as D (6 bases). Trimming took off 1 base at V and 7 bases at J, with 13 bases between the two ends. The CDR3 has 14 amino acids. The germline V gene encodes CDR1 SNHLY and CDR2 FYNNEI. The CDR3 is CASSEVSGTLGYTF. CDR3 DNA sequence: TGTGCCAGCAGTGAAGTGAGTGGGACACTTGGCTACACCTTC.

This chain connects TRBV6-2 or TRBV6-3 to TRBJ1-4, with D unclear. The germline V gene has CDR1 MNHEY and CDR2 SVGEGT. Trimming cost V 6 bases and J 0 bases, with 11 bases left between them. The CDR3 loop spans 15 amino acids. The CDR3 sequence is CASSRTDPTNEKLFF. As DNA, the CDR3 is TGTGCCAGCAGCAGGACGGACCCAACTAATGAAAAACTGTTTTTT.

A single count supports this clone. The same CDR3 can be traced to other DNA sequences in this sample. The rearrangement joins TRBV19 to TRBJ2-1, with D possibly TRBD2 on 6 matching bases. The ends were cut back, 0 bases at V and 4 bases at J, with 10 bases in the middle. The CDR3 is made up of 15 amino acids. Germline CDR1 and CDR2: LNHDA and SQIVND (reference sequence). CDR3: CASSIEGGFYNEQFF. The CDR3 bases are TGTGCCAGTAGTATAGAAGGAGGGTTTTACAATGAGCAGTTCTTC.

V and J are TRBV19 and TRBJ2-1, with TRBD2 matching 12 bases. Germline assignment: CDR1 LNHDA and CDR2 SQIVND (reference sequence). V gave up 5 bases and J gave up 8 bases; unmatched junction bases: 4. This CDR3 is built from 14 residues. CDR3 DNA sequence: TGTGCCAGTAGTCTCCGACTAGCGGGAGATGAGCAGTTCTTC. Protein: CASSLRLAGDEQFF. Variable domain in full (rest from reference TRBV19 and TRBJ2-1): DGGITQSPKYLFRKEGQNVTLSCEQNLNHDAMYWYRQDPGQGLRLIYYSQIVNDFQKGDIAEGYSVSREKKESFPLTVTSAQKNPTAFYLCASSLRLAGDEQFFGPGTRLTVL.

This clone was detected a few times. The chain couples TRBV6-5 to TRBJ1-2; D unresolved. Trimming removed 6 bases from V and 7 bases from J, with 15 bases in between. This CDR3 is built from 13 residues. Germline CDR1 is MNHEY and CDR2 is SVGAGI. CDR3 DNA: TGTGCCAGCAGCGTTAGACCAGTTGGTGGCTACACCTTC. Translation gives CASSVRPVGGYTF.

The chain carries TRBV6-5 and TRBJ2-2; the D gene is possibly TRBD2 (6 bases). The CDR3 contains 16 residues. Trimming shortened V by 2 bases and J by 0 bases, and 10 bases separated the two germline ends. In germline, CDR1 is MNHEY, CDR2 SVGAGI. The CDR3 reads CASSYGPSANTGELFF. Written as DNA, the CDR3 is TGTGCCAGCAGTTACGGTCCTAGCGCGAACACCGGGGAGCTGTTTTTT.

The rearrangement links TRBV6-6 to TRBJ1-5; D call uncertain. V lost 7 bases and J lost 0, with 13 bases in between. Germline V gives CDR1 MNHNY, CDR2 SVGAGI (reference sequence). This CDR3 has 15 amino acids. The CDR3 DNA follows: TGTGCCAGCAACTCAAAGTACCGTAGCAATCAGCCCCAGCATTTT. It encodes CASNSKYRSNQPQHF.

The chain recombines TRBV24-1 with TRBJ1-5; no firm D call. CDR1 is KGHDR and CDR2 is SFDVKD in the germline V gene. Trimming stripped 11 bases from V and 0 bases from J, with 10 bases between. The CDR3 is 13 residues long. The CDR3 DNA is TGTGCCATAGCCCCCGATAGCAATCAGCCCCAGCATTTT. Its translation: CAIAPDSNQPQHF.

This clone was recorded once. V usage is TRBV27 and J usage is TRBJ1-3, with 7 bases aligning to TRBD1. Germline CDR1 reads MNHEY; CDR2 reads SMNVEV (reference sequence). The CDR3 has 15 residues. Trimming removed 5 bases from V and 4 bases from J; junction bases left unmatched: 8. The DNA for the CDR3 is TGTGCCAGCAGTCCGGAGACAGGGTTCGGAAACACCATATATTTT. Its translation: CASSPETGFGNTIYF.

The V gene is TRBV9, the J gene TRBJ2-7; 16 bases line up with TRBD2. V was clipped by 3 bases and J by 6 bases; unmatched bases: 6. Germline assignment: CDR1 SGDLS and CDR2 YYNGEE. The CDR3 is made up of 16 amino acids. The CDR3 here is CASSEGTSGRGAEQYF. The CDR3 DNA reads TGTGCCAGCAGCGAGGGGACTAGCGGGAGGGGTGCCGAGCAGTACTTC.

J is TRBJ1-2 and V is TRBV19; unclear D gene. Germline CDR1 LNHDA, CDR2 SQIVND (reference sequence). V dropped 5 bases and J dropped 3 bases, with 13 bases sitting between them. CDR3 length: 14 amino acids. In nucleotides, the CDR3 is TGTGCCAGTAGTCAAGACTTCCAGGACTATGGCTACACCTTC. It is translated as CASSQDFQDYGYTF. Full variable domain (outside the CDR3, taken from reference TRBV19 and TRBJ1-2): DGGITQSPKYLFRKEGQNVTLSCEQNLNHDAMYWYRQDPGQGLRLIYYSQIVNDFQKGDIAEGYSVSREKKESFPLTVTSAQKNPTAFYLCASSQDFQDYGYTFGSGTRLTVV.

This clone occurred once. This chain connects TRBV7-2 to TRBJ1-2; D is uncertain. V lost 1 base, J lost 4 bases, and 16 bases lay in between. CDR3 length: 16 residues. CDR1 and CDR2 (germline): SGHTA, FQGNSA. As DNA, the CDR3 is TGTGCCAGCAGCTTAGGTAGGACCACGAGTGGCTATGGCTACACCTTC. Translating gives CASSLGRTTSGYGYTF.

The count of this clone is one. The rearrangement links TRBV6-2 or TRBV6-3 to TRBJ2-1; 12 positions match TRBD2. Germline V gene sequence: CDR1 MNHEY, CDR2 SVGEGT. CDR3 size: 16 residues. J lost 10 bases, V lost 1 base, and 8 bases had no gene match. The CDR3 reads CASSYLRTSGKWEQFF. The DNA for the CDR3 is TGTGCCAGCAGTTACTTAAGGACTAGCGGGAAATGGGAGCAGTTCTTC.

The chain carries TRBV2 and TRBJ1-1; TRBD1 matches 8 bases. This CDR3 has 14 residues. CDR1 and CDR2 from the germline V gene are SNHLY and FYNNEI. The V gene end was trimmed by 2 bases and the J gene end by 5 bases; junction bases not matched to a gene: 4. CDR3 nucleotides: TGTGCCAGCAGTGAAACAGGGGGAAGAACTGAAGCTTTCTTT. This sequence encodes CASSETGGRTEAFF.

The genes are TRBV2 and TRBJ1-2, with 10 positions matching TRBD1. After removal of 4 bases from V and 7 bases from J, the junction contained 18 bases not matched to a gene. Germline CDR1 reads SNHLY; CDR2 reads FYNNEI. The CDR3 totals 18 residues. The CDR3 loop is CASSGRMNRAGTGVGYTF. The CDR3 DNA is TGTGCCAGCAGTGGGAGAATGAATAGAGCCGGGACAGGGGTTGGCTACACCTTC.